This entry lists 25 T cell receptor beta chains sequenced from one sample in a study of cytomegalovirus exposure and HLA in healthy donors. PCR amplification relied on 60 Vbeta primers (plus 13 Jbeta primers). Sequencing was performed with immunoSEQ multiplex PCR; in TCRdb, only in-frame clones are kept and a portion is missing. In the table there are around 250,000 clones, 80% to 85% of which are singletons. Sequencing was performed on PBMCs. The source is a woman aged 55-75 years in good health and CMV-seropositive.

This sequence joins TRBV7-9 and TRBJ2-3, with unresolved D. The V end was cut by 7 bases, the J end by 5 bases, with 19 bases between. The CDR3 has 15 amino acids. CDR1 is SEHNR, CDR2 FQNEAQ, per germline (reference sequence). The CDR3 here is CASINANLHRDTQYF. The CDR3 coding sequence is TGTGCCAGCATCAATGCCAACCTTCACAGAGATACGCAGTATTTT.

The rearrangement uses TRBV6-5 and TRBJ1-3; 9 positions match TRBD1. Trimming at V came to 4 bases and at J to 2 bases, leaving 3 bases not matched to a gene. The CDR3 is 15 amino acids. Looked up from germline, CDR1 is MNHEY and CDR2 is SVGAGI. This chain's CDR3 is CASSSGQGAGNTIYF. The CDR3 DNA is TGTGCCAGCAGTTCGGGACAGGGTGCTGGAAACACCATATATTTT.

The gene calls are TRBV5-1 and TRBJ2-2; D not certain. Trimming took off 8 bases at V and 0 bases at J, with 11 bases between the two ends. The germline V gene encodes CDR1 SGHRS and CDR2 YFSETQ. CDR3 length: 14 amino acids. CDR3 in DNA: TGCGCCAGACATCCGAGGCCGAACACCGGGGAGCTGTTTTTT. Amino acid sequence: CARHPRPNTGELFF.

V gene TRBV7-9 combines with J gene TRBJ1-6; possibly TRBD1 for D (5 bases). Germline CDR1 SEHNR, CDR2 FQNEAQ (reference sequence). V lost 4 bases to trimming and J lost 8 bases, with 9 bases between them. The CDR3 runs to 13 residues. The CDR3 DNA follows: TGTGCCAGCAGCTCCACCAGGGATTCACCCCTCCACTTT. Its translation: CASSSTRDSPLHF. Full variable domain (remainder filled in from reference TRBV7-9 and TRBJ1-6): DTGVSQNPRHKITKRGQNVTFRCDPISEHNRLYWYRQTLGQGPEFLTYFQNEAQLEKSRLLSDRFSAERPKGSFSTLEIQRTEQGDSAMYLCASSSTRDSPLHFGNGTRLTVT.

CDR3 in DNA: TGTGCCAGCAGCTTAGGATGGCGGGGCACAGATACGCAGTATTTT. Translated, it gives CASSLGWRGTDTQYF. The chain links TRBV11-2 to TRBJ2-3, with a weak D call TRBD2 (5 bases). CDR3 length: 15 amino acids. Trimming took off 1 base at V and 1 base at J, with 9 bases between the two ends. Germline CDR1 reads SGHAT; CDR2 reads FQNNGV.

The rearrangement joins TRBV20-1 to TRBJ2-1; TRBD1 matches at 8 bases. The junction had 5 bases not matched to a gene; V was cut back by 3 bases and J by 13 bases. The length of the CDR3 is 11 residues. Germline assignment: CDR1 DFQATT and CDR2 SNEGSKA (reference sequence). CDR3 in DNA: TGCAGTGCTAGTGGCGGACAGGGACAGTTCTTC. The encoded protein is CSASGGQGQFF.

The chain is built from TRBV9 and TRBJ2-3, with 11 bases matching TRBD2. CDR3 length: 17 residues. The V gene's germline CDR1 is SGDLS and CDR2 YYNGEE. V lost 4 bases, J lost 0 bases, and 7 bases stayed unmatched. The CDR3 DNA reads TGTGCCAGCAGCTCCCCGGGGACTAGCGGTAGCACAGATACGCAGTATTTT. It is translated as CASSSPGTSGSTDTQYF.

The sample holds one count of this clone. V is TRBV9 and J is TRBJ1-1; TRBD1 aligns across 8 bases. V was clipped by 2 bases and J by 5 bases; unmatched bases: 5. CDR1 is SGDLS and CDR2 is YYNGEE in the germline V gene. CDR3 length equals 14 residues. CDR3 coding DNA: TGTGCCAGCAGCGTGCAGGGGGCGCAAACTGAAGCTTTCTTT. Residues: CASSVQGAQTEAFF.

The genes are TRBV7-9 and TRBJ1-2, with D tentatively TRBD1 (5 bases). The length of the CDR3 is 14 residues. The germline CDR1 and CDR2 sequences are SEHNR and FQNEAQ (reference sequence). V was trimmed by 7 bases and J by 5 bases, leaving 17 bases between them. The CDR3 DNA reads as TGTGCCAGCAACCCCAAAGAAGCAGGGTATGGCTACACCTTC. Translation gives CASNPKEAGYGYTF. The variable domain in full, completed from reference TRBV7-9 and TRBJ1-2, reads DTGVSQNPRHKITKRGQNVTFRCDPISEHNRLYWYRQTLGQGPEFLTYFQNEAQLEKSRLLSDRFSAERPKGSFSTLEIQRTEQGDSAMYLCASNPKEAGYGYTFGSGTRLTVV.

The chain recombines TRBV27 with TRBJ2-1, with D possibly matching TRBD2 (6 bases). CDR3 size: 16 residues. Germline CDR1 and CDR2: MNHEY and SMNVEV (reference sequence). The V and J ends lost 2 bases and 4 bases respectively, with 15 bases between them. The CDR3, as DNA: TGTGCCAGCAGTTTACTCAGGGAGGAAAGTTACAATGAGCAGTTCTTC. As protein: CASSLLREESYNEQFF.

The chain is built from TRBV28 and TRBJ2-7; no reliable D call. V lost 1 base to trimming and J lost 9 bases, with 10 bases between them. CDR3 length equals 12 residues. Germline CDR1 reads MDHEN; CDR2 reads SYDVKM. The CDR3 region has the DNA TGTGCCAGCAGTTTATTGCCGGTTTCGCAGTACTTC. Protein sequence: CASSLLPVSQYF.

The chain combines TRBV5-6 with TRBJ2-2, with no clear D. The CDR3 extends over 12 amino acids. Per the germline V gene, CDR1 is SGHDT and CDR2 is YYEEEE. Between the trimmed V and J ends, which lost 2 bases and 6 bases, there was a span of 5 bases. CDR3 DNA: TGTGCCAGCAGCTTTTATTCCGGGGAGCTGTTTTTT. Its protein is CASSFYSGELFF.

This clone showed up just once. V and J are TRBV10-2 and TRBJ1-4, with 7 bases matching TRBD1. Unmatched junction bases numbered 3, after V lost 3 bases and J lost 8 bases. This CDR3 contains 13 residues. Germline CDR1 is WSHSY and CDR2 is SAAADI. The DNA of the CDR3 is TGCGCCAGCAGTGATGGAGGGGGCGAAAAACTGTTTTTT. Protein product: CASSDGGGEKLFF.

V usage is TRBV7-3 and J usage is TRBJ2-5, with 9 bases fitting TRBD1. V lost 5 bases and J lost 7; bases outside the gene matches: 14. Germline V CDR1 and CDR2: SGHTA, FQGTGA. The CDR3 sequence is 16 residues long. This CDR3 is CASSPRGGAGQGTQYF. DNA for the CDR3: TGTGCCAGCAGCCCCCGCGGCGGGGCGGGACAGGGGACCCAGTACTTC.

The rearrangement joins TRBV5-5 to TRBJ2-1; D not certain. The V end was cut by 7 bases, the J end by 2 bases, with 10 bases between. The CDR3 is 13 residues long. Germline CDR1 and CDR2: SGHKS and YYEKEE (reference sequence). DNA for the CDR3: TGTGCCAGCTCCCCGACACCCTACAATGAGCAGTTCTTC. This translates into CASSPTPYNEQFF.

This clone appeared once. The rearrangement links TRBV5-4 to TRBJ2-2, with a possible D match to TRBD1 (5 bases). The germline gives CDR1 SGHNT, CDR2 YYREEE (reference sequence). Trimming pared 1 base from V and 2 bases from J, leaving 12 bases between. The length of the CDR3 is 16 residues. This CDR3 is CASSLYRSTNTGELFF. The CDR3, as DNA: TGTGCCAGCAGCTTGTACAGGAGCACTAACACCGGGGAGCTGTTTTTT.

This clone occurred a few times. V usage is TRBV6-6 and J usage is TRBJ1-2; TRBD1 agrees at 9 bases. V was clipped by 7 bases and J by 6 bases; unmatched bases: 6. The CDR3 sequence is 13 residues long. Germline V gives CDR1 MNHNY, CDR2 SVGAGI (reference sequence). CDR3 loop: CASNPTGGHGYTF. In DNA, the CDR3 is TGTGCCAGCAACCCGACAGGGGGGCATGGCTACACCTTC.

In the case of this clone: The junction differs from germline at one of its ends, possibly a read error. The chain recombines TRBV7-7 with TRBJ2-1; D perhaps matches TRBD2 (6 bases). CDR1 is SSHAT, CDR2 FNYEAQ, per germline (reference sequence). The CDR3 extends over 13 amino acids. Here the CDR3 DNA reads TGTGCTAGCAGCCTCGGGAGCTACAATGAGCAGTTCTTC. This translates into CASSLGSYNEQFF.

Comments on this clone: The junction departs from the called germline gene at one end, perhaps through a read error. This rearrangement joins TRBV7-9 to TRBJ2-7, with TRBD2 as a possible D gene (6 bases). Looked up from germline, CDR1 is SEHNR and CDR2 is FQNEAQ (reference sequence). This CDR3 contains 14 residues. In nucleotides, the CDR3 is TGTGCCAGCAGCTTAGGTGGACAAGCCCTCGTAGGGACTTTC. Protein sequence: CASSLGGQALVGTF.

This chain uses TRBV7-6 with TRBJ2-3, with 13 nucleotides matching TRBD2. CDR3 size: 20 residues. The ends lost 0 bases at V and 2 bases at J; junction bases unmatched: 11. Germline CDR1 is SGHVS and CDR2 is FNYEAQ. The CDR3 is CASSLASGLAGPGDTDTQYF. Written as DNA, the CDR3 is TGTGCCAGCAGCTTAGCATCGGGACTAGCGGGGCCAGGGGACACAGATACGCAGTATTTT.

The chain is built from TRBV30 and TRBJ2-2, with a possible D match to TRBD1 (5 bases). Trimming pared 3 bases from V and 0 bases from J, leaving 20 bases between. Germline lookup yields CDR1 GTSNPN and CDR2 SVGIG (reference sequence). CDR3 length equals 18 residues. The CDR3 DNA is TGTGCCTGGAGCCAGGGCCTTAACGTTATCGCGAACACCGGGGAGCTGTTTTTT. This codes for CAWSQGLNVIANTGELFF.

The rearrangement uses TRBV7-9 and TRBJ1-1, with D possibly matching TRBD1 (6 bases). The ends were cut back, 5 bases at V and 7 bases at J, with 11 bases in the middle. Germline CDR1 is SEHNR and CDR2 is FQNEAQ (reference sequence). This CDR3 has 12 residues. CDR3 in amino acids: CASSRTEGEAFF. DNA of the CDR3: TGTGCCAGCAGCCGGACAGAGGGTGAAGCTTTCTTT.

The chain couples TRBV27 to TRBJ2-7; possible D gene TRBD1, 6 bases. Germline CDR1 MNHEY, CDR2 SMNVEV (reference sequence). The CDR3 is made up of 13 amino acids. Trimming pared 7 bases from V and 5 bases from J, leaving 15 bases between. This CDR3 is CASTYRVSDEQYF. The CDR3 bases are TGTGCCAGCACCTACAGGGTATCCGACGAGCAGTACTTC.

The chain is built from TRBV6-1 and TRBJ2-1; TRBD2 matches at 9 bases. The germline gives CDR1 MNHNS, CDR2 SASEGT. The length of the CDR3 is 14 residues. V shed 8 bases, J shed 6 bases, and the junction held 8 bases outside the gene matches. CDR3 bases: TGTGCCAGCGGGGTAGTAGCGGGAGTCAATGAGCAGTTCTTC. This encodes CASGVVAGVNEQFF.

This clone was seen a handful of times. V gene TRBV5-1 combines with J gene TRBJ1-1; the D is unclear. The CDR3 runs 15 residues. Per the germline V gene, CDR1 is SGHRS and CDR2 is YFSETQ. V lost 0 bases, J lost 0 bases, and 9 bases lay in between. CDR3 in amino acids: CASSLEPILNTEAFF. As DNA, the CDR3 is TGCGCCAGCAGCTTGGAGCCCATCCTGAACACTGAAGCTTTCTTT.